The 3 T cell receptor beta chains in this list originate from one sample, sequenced in a study of early T cells in non-severe SARS-CoV-2 infection. TCRdb processed the 5' RACE reads anew with MiXCR; each CDR3 protein has one entry. The repertoire holds fewer than 55,000 distinct CDR3 sequences, with more than 9% as singletons. The sequencing sample was made of whole blood. The source is an adult who was a healthcare worker with PCR-confirmed SARS-CoV-2 infection or an uninfected control (not recorded which).

This clonotype was observed at least ten times. The chain is built from TRBV9 and TRBJ2-3; possible D gene TRBD2, 5 bases. The ends were cut back, 4 bases at V and 5 bases at J, with 11 bases in the middle. The CDR3 loop spans 13 amino acids. Germline V gene sequence: CDR1 SGDLS, CDR2 YYNGEE. This chain's CDR3 is CASSLDSGDTQYF. The CDR3, as DNA: TGTGCCAGCAGCTTGGACTCCGGAGATACGCAGTATTTT.

This clonotype was seen repeatedly, ten times or more. The chain has TRBV6-6 and TRBJ1-5; D may be TRBD1 (6 bases). The CDR3 sequence is 15 residues long. The germline V gene encodes CDR1 MNHNY and CDR2 SVGAGI (reference sequence). V shed 1 base and J shed 2 bases, with 9 bases lying between them. The CDR3 bases are TGTGCCAGCAGTTACTGGGGGCGAGGCAATCAGCCCCAGCATTTT. The encoded protein is CASSYWGRGNQPQHF.

The table lists this clonotype with many counts. The V and J genes are TRBV5-1 and TRBJ1-5; 9 bases align to TRBD1. This CDR3 comprises 15 residues. In germline, CDR1 is SGHRS, CDR2 YFSETQ. V was clipped by 0 bases and J by 6 bases; unmatched bases: 4. The CDR3 reads CASSLEGQGTQPQHF. The DNA for the CDR3 is TGCGCCAGCAGCTTGGAGGGACAGGGCACTCAGCCCCAGCATTTT.